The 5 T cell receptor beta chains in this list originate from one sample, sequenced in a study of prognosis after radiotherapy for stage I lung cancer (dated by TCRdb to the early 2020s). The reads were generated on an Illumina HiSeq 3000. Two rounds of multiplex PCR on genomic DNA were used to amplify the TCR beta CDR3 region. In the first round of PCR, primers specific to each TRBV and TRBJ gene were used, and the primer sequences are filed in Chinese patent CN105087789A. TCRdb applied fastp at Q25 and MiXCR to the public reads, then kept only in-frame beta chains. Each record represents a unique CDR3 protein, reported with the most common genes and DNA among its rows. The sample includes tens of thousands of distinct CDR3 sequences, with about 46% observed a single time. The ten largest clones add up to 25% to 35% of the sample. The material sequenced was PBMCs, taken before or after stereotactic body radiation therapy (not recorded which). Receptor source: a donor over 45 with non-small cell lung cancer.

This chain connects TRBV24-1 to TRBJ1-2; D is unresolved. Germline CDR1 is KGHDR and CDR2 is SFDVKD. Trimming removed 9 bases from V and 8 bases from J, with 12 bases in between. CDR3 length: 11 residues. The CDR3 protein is CATSEGWGYTF. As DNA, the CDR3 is TGTGCCACCTCTGAGGGATGGGGCTACACCTTC.

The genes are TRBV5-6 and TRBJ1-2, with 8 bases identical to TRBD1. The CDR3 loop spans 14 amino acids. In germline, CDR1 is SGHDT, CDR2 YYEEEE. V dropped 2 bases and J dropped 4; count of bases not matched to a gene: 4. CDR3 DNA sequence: TGTGCCAGCAGCTTTCGGGACAGGCCCTATGGCTACACCTTC. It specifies CASSFRDRPYGYTF.

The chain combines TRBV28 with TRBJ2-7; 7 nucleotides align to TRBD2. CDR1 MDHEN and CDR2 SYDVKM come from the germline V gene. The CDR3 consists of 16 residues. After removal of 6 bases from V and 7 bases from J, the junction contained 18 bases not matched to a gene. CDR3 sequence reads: CASSLGVTSVSSEQYF. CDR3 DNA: TGTGCCAGCAGCCTAGGCGTTACTAGCGTGAGTAGTGAGCAGTACTTC.

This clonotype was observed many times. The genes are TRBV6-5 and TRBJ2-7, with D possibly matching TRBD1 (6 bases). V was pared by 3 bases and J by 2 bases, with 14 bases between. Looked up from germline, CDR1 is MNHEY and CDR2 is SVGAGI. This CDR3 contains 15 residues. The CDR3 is CASSYRWQGTYEQYF. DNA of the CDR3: TGTGCCAGCAGTTATAGGTGGCAGGGGACCTACGAGCAGTACTTC.

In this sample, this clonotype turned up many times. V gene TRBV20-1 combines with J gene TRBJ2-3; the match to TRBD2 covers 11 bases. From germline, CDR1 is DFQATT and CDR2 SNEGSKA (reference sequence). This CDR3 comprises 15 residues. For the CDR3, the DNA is TGCAGGGGAGTAGCGGGAGGGTATAGCACAGATACGCAGTATTTT. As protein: CRGVAGGYSTDTQYF.